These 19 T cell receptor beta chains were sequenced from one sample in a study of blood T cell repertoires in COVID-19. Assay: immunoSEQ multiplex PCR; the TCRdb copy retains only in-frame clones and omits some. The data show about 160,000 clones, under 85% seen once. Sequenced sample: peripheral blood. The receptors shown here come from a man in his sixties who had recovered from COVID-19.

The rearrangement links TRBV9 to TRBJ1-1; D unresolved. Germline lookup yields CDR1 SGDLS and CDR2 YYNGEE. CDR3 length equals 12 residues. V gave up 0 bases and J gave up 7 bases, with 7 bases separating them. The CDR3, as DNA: TGTGCCAGCAGCGTAGACGGAGATGAAGCTTTCTTT. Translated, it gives CASSVDGDEAFF.

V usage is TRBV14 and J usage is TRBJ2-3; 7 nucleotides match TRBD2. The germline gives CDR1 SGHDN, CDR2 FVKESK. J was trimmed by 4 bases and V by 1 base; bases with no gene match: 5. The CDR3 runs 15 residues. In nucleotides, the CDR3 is TGTGCCAGCAGCCAAGTGGGGGGGACGTCAGATACGCAGTATTTT. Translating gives CASSQVGGTSDTQYF. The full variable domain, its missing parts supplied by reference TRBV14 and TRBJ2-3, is EAGVTQFPSHSVIEKGQTVTLRCDPISGHDNLYWYRRVMGKEIKFLLHFVKESKQDESGMPNNRFLAERTGGTYSTLKVQPAELEDSGVYFCASSQVGGTSDTQYFGPGTRLTVL.

CDR3 bases: TGTGCCAGCTCACTAAGACAGGGGGCATATGGCTACACCTTC. Translated: CASSLRQGAYGYTF. The chain carries TRBV18 and TRBJ1-2, with 10 bases aligning to TRBD1. The CDR3 consists of 14 residues. Looked up from germline, CDR1 is KGHSH and CDR2 is LQKENI. V was pared by 4 bases and J by 5 bases, with 4 bases of the junction left unmatched.

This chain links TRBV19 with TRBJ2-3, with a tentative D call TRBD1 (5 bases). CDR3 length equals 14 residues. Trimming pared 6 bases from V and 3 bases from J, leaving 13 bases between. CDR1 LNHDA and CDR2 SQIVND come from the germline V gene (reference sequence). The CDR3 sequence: CASSLTRTTDTQYF. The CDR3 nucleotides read TGTGCCAGTAGCCTAACCCGGACAACAGATACGCAGTATTTT.

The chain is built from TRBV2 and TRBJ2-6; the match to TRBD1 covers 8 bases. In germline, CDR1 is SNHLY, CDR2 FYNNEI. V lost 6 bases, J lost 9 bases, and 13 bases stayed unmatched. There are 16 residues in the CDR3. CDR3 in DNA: TGTGCCAGCAGAGCACCCTGGGACAGGTACCTCAACGTCCTGACTTTC. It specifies CASRAPWDRYLNVLTF.

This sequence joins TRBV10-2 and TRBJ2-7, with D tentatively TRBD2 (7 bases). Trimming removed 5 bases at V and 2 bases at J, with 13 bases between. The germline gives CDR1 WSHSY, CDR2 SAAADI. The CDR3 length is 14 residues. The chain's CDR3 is CASSWGGLTYEQYF. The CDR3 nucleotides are TGCGCCAGCAGTTGGGGGGGGCTTACCTACGAGCAGTACTTC.

CDR3 sequence reads: CASRAGGSNTGELFF. The CDR3, as DNA: TGTGCCAGCCGGGCGGGGGGGTCGAACACCGGGGAGCTGTTTTTT. This sequence joins TRBV9 and TRBJ2-2; 9 nucleotides agree with TRBD2. V dropped 7 bases and J dropped 0; count of bases not matched to a gene: 4. The germline CDR1 and CDR2 sequences are SGDLS and YYNGEE. The CDR3 consists of 15 residues.

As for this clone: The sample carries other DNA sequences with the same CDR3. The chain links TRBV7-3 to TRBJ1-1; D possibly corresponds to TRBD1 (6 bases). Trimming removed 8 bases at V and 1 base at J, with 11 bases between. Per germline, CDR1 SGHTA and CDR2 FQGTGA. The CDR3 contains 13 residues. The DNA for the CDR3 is TGTGCCAGCTCTCGGGGACAGAACACTGAAGCTTTCTTT. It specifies CASSRGQNTEAFF.

The CDR3 DNA reads as TGTGCCAGTAGTATGGGCAGGGGCGGCAATCAGCCCCAGCATTTT. Its protein is CASSMGRGGNQPQHF. The rearrangement links TRBV19 to TRBJ1-5; tentative D call: TRBD1 (6 bases). The CDR3 is 15 amino acids. V lost 3 bases and J lost 2, with 11 bases in between. Germline lookup yields CDR1 LNHDA and CDR2 SQIVND (reference sequence).

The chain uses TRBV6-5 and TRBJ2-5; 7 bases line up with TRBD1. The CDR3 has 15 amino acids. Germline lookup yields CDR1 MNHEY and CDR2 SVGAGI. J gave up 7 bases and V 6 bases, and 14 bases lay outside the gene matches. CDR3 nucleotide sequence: TGTGCCAGCAGACCGGACTCCTCCCCAGGGGGGACCCAGTACTTC. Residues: CASRPDSSPGGTQYF.

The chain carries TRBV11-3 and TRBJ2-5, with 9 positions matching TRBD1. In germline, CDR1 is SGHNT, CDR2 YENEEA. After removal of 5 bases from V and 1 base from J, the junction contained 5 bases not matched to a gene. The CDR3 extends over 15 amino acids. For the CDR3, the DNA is TGTGCCAGCAGCCCAGGACAGGGGACCCAAGAGACCCAGTACTTC. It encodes CASSPGQGTQETQYF.

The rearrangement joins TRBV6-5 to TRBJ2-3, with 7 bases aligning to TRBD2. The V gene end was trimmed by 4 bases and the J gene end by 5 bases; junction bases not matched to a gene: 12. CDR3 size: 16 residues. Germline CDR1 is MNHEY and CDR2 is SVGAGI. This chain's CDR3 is CASSSAGRREVDTQYF. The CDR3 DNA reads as TGTGCCAGCAGTTCCGCCGGTCGACGGGAGGTAGATACGCAGTATTTT.

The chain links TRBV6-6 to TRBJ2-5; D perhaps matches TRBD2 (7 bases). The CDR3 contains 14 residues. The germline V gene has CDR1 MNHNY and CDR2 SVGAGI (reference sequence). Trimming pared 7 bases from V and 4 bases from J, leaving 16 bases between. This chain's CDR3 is CASTAGAGAETQYF. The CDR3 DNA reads TGTGCCAGCACCGCCGGTGCGGGGGCAGAGACCCAGTACTTC.

The CDR3, as DNA: TGTGCCAGCAGGCCGCCAGGGAAGCATGGCTACACCTTC. Amino acid sequence: CASRPPGKHGYTF. The chain is built from TRBV12-3 or TRBV12-4 and TRBJ1-2; possible D gene TRBD1, 5 bases. CDR3 length: 13 residues. The germline V and J ends were trimmed by 6 bases and 6 bases, with 14 bases remaining between them.

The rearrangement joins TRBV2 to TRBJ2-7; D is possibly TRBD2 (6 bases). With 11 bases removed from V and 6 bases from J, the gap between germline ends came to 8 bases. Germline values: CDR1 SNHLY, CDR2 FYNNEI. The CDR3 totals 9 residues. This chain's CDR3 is CAGGPEQYF. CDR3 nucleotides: TGTGCCGGAGGGCCCGAGCAGTACTTC. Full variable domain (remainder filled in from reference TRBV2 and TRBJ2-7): EPEVTQTPSHQVTQMGQEVILRCVPISNHLYFYWYRQILGQKVEFLVSFYNNEISEKSEIFDDQFSVERPDGSNFTLKIRSTKLEDSAMYFCAGGPEQYFGPGTRLTVT.

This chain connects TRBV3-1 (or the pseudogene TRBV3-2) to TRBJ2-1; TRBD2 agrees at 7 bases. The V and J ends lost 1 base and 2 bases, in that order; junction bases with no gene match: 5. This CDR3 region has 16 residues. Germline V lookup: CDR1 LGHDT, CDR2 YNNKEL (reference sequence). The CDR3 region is CASSQVPSGPYNEQFF. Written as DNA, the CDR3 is TGTGCCAGCAGCCAAGTCCCTAGCGGTCCCTACAATGAGCAGTTCTTC.

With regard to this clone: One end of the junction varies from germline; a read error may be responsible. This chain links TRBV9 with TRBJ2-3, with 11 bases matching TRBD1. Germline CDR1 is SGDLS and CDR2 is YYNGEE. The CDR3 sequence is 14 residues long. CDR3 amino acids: CVSSVGTGGDTQYF. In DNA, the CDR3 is TGTGTCAGCAGCGTAGGGACAGGGGGTGATACGCAGTATTTT.

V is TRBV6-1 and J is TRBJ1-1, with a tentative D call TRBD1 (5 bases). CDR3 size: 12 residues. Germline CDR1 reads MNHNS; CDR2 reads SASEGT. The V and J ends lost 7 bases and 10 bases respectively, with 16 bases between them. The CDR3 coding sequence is TGTGCCAGCACCGGGGGGAGAGCCCCAGCTTTCTTT. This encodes CASTGGRAPAFF.

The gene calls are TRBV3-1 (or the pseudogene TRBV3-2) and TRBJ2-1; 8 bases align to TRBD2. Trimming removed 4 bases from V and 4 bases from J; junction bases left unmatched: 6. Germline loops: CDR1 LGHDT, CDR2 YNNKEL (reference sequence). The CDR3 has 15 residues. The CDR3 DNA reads TGTGCCAGCAGCCCGCCGAGCGGGGGTTACAATGAGCAGTTCTTC. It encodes CASSPPSGGYNEQFF.